This T cell receptor beta chain was observed in a study of OX40 agonist ivuxolimab in advanced cancers. As for the study in general: Ivuxolimab, an agonist antibody against OX40 (CD134), was given to patients. The dose-escalation group included hepatocellular carcinoma, melanoma, renal cell carcinoma and head and neck cancer. Study-level findings and limits: Some patients who did not respond also had low normalized T-cell clonal expansion. Relative to CD4+, CD8+ T cells held more expanded clones on average.

Here immunoSEQ multiplex PCR was the method, and the copy in TCRdb shows in-frame clones only, minus some. The sample lists approximately 39,000 clones; about 81% were seen once. A note on this clone: The target antigen is unknown.

Germline values: CDR1 SGHDN, CDR2 FVKESK. The CDR3 has 13 amino acids. The ends were cut back, 3 bases at V and 6 bases at J, with 10 bases in the middle. This TCR was recovered from an adult with an advanced solid tumor such as melanoma, head and neck, liver or kidney cancer. Here the sequenced sample was CD4+ or CD8+ T cells sorted from blood, taken in a trial of the OX40 agonist ivuxolimab. The chain employs TRBV14 and TRBJ2-3; maybe TRBD2 (6 bases). DNA of the CDR3: TGTGCCAGCAGCCAGGAGGGGATGGATACGCAGTATTTT. Translated, it gives CASSQEGMDTQYF.